Presented here are 10 T cell receptor beta chains from one specimen sequenced in a study of OX40 agonist ivuxolimab in advanced cancers. The method was immunoSEQ multiplex PCR; TCRdb's version includes in-frame clones alone and lacks a portion of them. The sample has around 79,000 clones; around 86% are singletons. The source material was CD4+ or CD8+ T cells sorted from blood, sampled in a trial of the OX40 agonist ivuxolimab. Receptors originate from an adult with an advanced solid tumor such as melanoma, head and neck, liver or kidney cancer.

This chain connects TRBV28 to TRBJ2-3, with 8 bases fitting TRBD2. The CDR3 covers 16 residues. V shed 5 bases and J 2 bases; nucleotides not matched to a gene: 9. Germline V gene sequence: CDR1 MDHEN, CDR2 SYDVKM. Here the CDR3 DNA reads TGTGCCAGCAGTACCCGGGGGGGAAAAAACACAGATACGCAGTATTTT. Translating it yields CASSTRGGKNTDTQYF.

This clone has just a few counts. The CDR3 DNA sequence: TGTGCCATCAGTGAGTCGATGGAAGGGCAGCCCCAGCATTTT. Translated, it gives CAISESMEGQPQHF. This rearrangement joins TRBV10-3 to TRBJ1-5; unclear D gene. The CDR3 runs 14 residues. Germline CDR1 reads ENHRY; CDR2 reads SYGVKD. Trimming pared 0 bases from V and 7 bases from J, leaving 10 bases between.

V usage is TRBV28 and J usage is TRBJ1-2; TRBD1 is a possible D gene (5 bases). The CDR3 runs 14 residues. Germline CDR1 reads MDHEN; CDR2 reads SYDVKM. V was pared by 4 bases and J by 4 bases, with 13 bases between. The CDR3 coding sequence is TGTGCCAGCAGTTCTAGGGGTCTCGGCTATGGCTACACCTTC. Translation: CASSSRGLGYGYTF.

In its sample, this clone was seen once. The V and J genes are TRBV12-5 and TRBJ1-1; no clear D. CDR1 is LGHNT, CDR2 FRNRAP, per germline. The CDR3 is 13 residues long. V shed 1 base and J shed 1 base, with 4 bases lying between them. In DNA, the CDR3 is TGTGCTAGTGGTTTGGACCCGAACACTGAAGCTTTCTTT. As protein: CASGLDPNTEAFF.

The CDR3 sequence is CASRSGWVGGLGDTQYF. As DNA, the CDR3 is TGTGCCAGTAGAAGCGGATGGGTCGGGGGGCTTGGAGATACGCAGTATTTT. The V gene is TRBV19, the J gene TRBJ2-3; a possible D gene is TRBD2 (7 bases). Germline values: CDR1 LNHDA, CDR2 SQIVND (reference sequence). The CDR3 totals 17 residues. V lost 6 bases and J lost 5, with 24 bases in between.

The V gene is TRBV7-6, the J gene TRBJ2-2, with unresolved D. The length of the CDR3 is 18 residues. Trimming stripped 2 bases from V and 1 base from J, with 17 bases between. Germline CDR1 SGHVS, CDR2 FNYEAQ. CDR3 nucleotides: TGTGCCAGCAGCTTAACCCCTTTCGGACCGGGGAACACCGGGGAGCTGTTTTTT. Translating it yields CASSLTPFGPGNTGELFF.

This clone was picked up one time. This chain connects TRBV10-3 to TRBJ2-5; D perhaps matches TRBD1 (7 bases). Germline CDR1 and CDR2: ENHRY and SYGVKD. There are 13 residues in the CDR3. Trimming shortened V by 10 bases and J by 4 bases, and 16 bases separated the two germline ends. The CDR3 DNA follows: TGTGCCACGACCAGGGGGGAAGGAGAGACCCAGTACTTC. Translating gives CATTRGEGETQYF.

Only one count was recorded for this clone. The chain recombines TRBV5-6 with TRBJ2-4; a weak D match, TRBD1 (5 bases). The CDR3 is made up of 17 amino acids. CDR1 and CDR2 (germline): SGHDT, YYEEEE. With 0 bases removed from V and 1 base from J, the gap between germline ends came to 14 bases. The CDR3: CASSLGGQGRAKNIQYF. The CDR3 DNA follows: TGTGCCAGCAGCTTGGGAGGCCAGGGAAGGGCCAAAAACATTCAGTACTTC.

The rearrangement links TRBV28 to TRBJ1-4; weak D call: TRBD1 (6 bases). This CDR3 has 12 amino acids. Trimming removed 6 bases at V and 9 bases at J, with 11 bases between. Germline CDR1 MDHEN, CDR2 SYDVKM. CDR3 region: CASSLRGKKLFF. CDR3 coding DNA: TGTGCCAGCAGCCTTAGGGGGAAAAAACTGTTTTTT. Variable domain in full (rest from reference TRBV28 and TRBJ1-4): DVKVTQSSRYLVKRTGEKVFLECVQDMDHENMFWYRQDPGLGLRLIYFSYDVKMKEKGDIPEGYSVSREKKERFSLILESASTNQTSMYLCASSLRGKKLFFGSGTQLSVL.

CDR3 sequence (DNA): TGTGCCAGCAGCTTCGGACCGCCAAATCAGCCCCAGCATTTT. Its protein product is CASSFGPPNQPQHF. J is TRBJ1-5 and V is TRBV7-9; D is ambiguous. The CDR3 runs to 14 residues. V gave up 3 bases and J gave up 4 bases, with 10 bases separating them. The germline CDR1 and CDR2 sequences are SEHNR and FQNEAQ (reference sequence).